Following are 18 T cell receptor beta chains from one sample sequenced in a study of CD8 T cells in Susac syndrome. Reverse transcription of 0.5 to 1 ug RNA was performed with random hexamers. Each CDR3 protein gets one entry after TCRdb re-called the immunoSEQ multiplex PCR reads with MiXCR. The sample has 80,000 to 90,000 distinct CDR3 sequences; around 95% are singletons. Sequenced sample: CD8+ T cells from PBMCs. Receptor source: a human donor with Susac syndrome.

The V call is TRBV11-3, the J call TRBJ2-1; 10 bases are a match to TRBD1. Germline assignment: CDR1 SGHNT and CDR2 YENEEA. The V segment lost 4 bases and the J segment 7 bases; nucleotides outside the gene matches: 10. The CDR3 extends over 16 amino acids. CDR3 in DNA: TGTGCCAGCAGCTCCCAATCGGGACAGGGGTGGAATGAGCAGTTCTTC. It yields the protein CASSSQSGQGWNEQFF.

This clonotype has only one observation. This chain connects TRBV29-1 to TRBJ2-1, with TRBD2 matching 9 bases. The germline V gene has CDR1 SQVTM and CDR2 ANQGSEA. J lost 10 bases, V lost 7 bases, and 8 bases had no gene match. This CDR3 contains 12 residues. The CDR3 protein is CSARMTSGEQFF. Written as DNA, the CDR3 is TGCAGCGCCCGAATGACTAGCGGAGAGCAGTTCTTC.

The chain has TRBV12-3 or TRBV12-4 and TRBJ2-1, with D perhaps assigned TRBD1 or TRBD2 (5 bases each). This CDR3 has 15 residues. V lost 3 bases and J lost 3, with 12 bases in between. The CDR3 spells CASSLGDGLYNEQFF. The CDR3 nucleotides are TGTGCCAGCAGTTTGGGGGACGGGCTCTACAATGAGCAGTTCTTC.

This clonotype showed up just once. The chain combines TRBV13 with TRBJ2-4; 10 nucleotides align to TRBD2. Trimming took 5 bases from V and 5 from J; bases not matched to a gene: 9. This CDR3 is built from 16 residues. Germline V gives CDR1 PRHDT, CDR2 FYEKMQ (reference sequence). As DNA, the CDR3 is TGTGCCAGCAGCCCTAATGCCGGACTAGCGGAAAACATTCAGTACTTC. It is translated as CASSPNAGLAENIQYF.

The rearrangement joins TRBV4-1 to TRBJ2-2; D possibly corresponds to TRBD1 (6 bases). V lost 1 base, J lost 3 bases, and 15 bases lay in between. This CDR3 is built from 17 residues. Per the germline V gene, CDR1 is MGHRA and CDR2 is YSYEKL. CDR3 DNA sequence: TGCGCCAGCAGCCAAGTTTTCAGGACAGAGCACACCGGGGAGCTGTTTTTT. Its translation: CASSQVFRTEHTGELFF.

The rearrangement joins TRBV4-3 to TRBJ2-7; 10 positions match TRBD2. The CDR3 runs 13 residues. The germline V gene has CDR1 LGHNA and CDR2 YSLEER. The V and J ends lost 4 bases and 7 bases, in that order; junction bases with no gene match: 4. The CDR3 reads CASSPGLAEEQYF. CDR3 sequence (DNA): TGCGCCAGCAGCCCAGGACTAGCGGAGGAGCAGTACTTC.

This chain connects TRBV20-1 to TRBJ2-3; D ambiguous. V gave up 1 base and J gave up 4 bases, with 6 bases separating them. The CDR3 is 12 residues long. Germline CDR1 DFQATT, CDR2 SNEGSKA (reference sequence). The CDR3 DNA reads TGCAGTGCTAGAGTTGATTCAGATACGCAGTATTTT. Amino acids: CSARVDSDTQYF.

In this sample, this clonotype turned up a few times. The chain links TRBV7-9 to TRBJ1-1, with 7 bases fitting TRBD1. Germline CDR1 SEHNR, CDR2 FQNEAQ (reference sequence). This CDR3 has 13 amino acids. The ends lost 2 bases at V and 4 bases at J; junction bases unmatched: 1. The CDR3 loop is CASSLSGGTEAFF. The CDR3 coding sequence is TGTGCCAGCAGCTTATCAGGGGGCACTGAAGCTTTCTTT.

V gene TRBV5-1 combines with J gene TRBJ2-7; TRBD2 agrees at 12 bases. V lost 4 bases to trimming and J lost 5 bases; unmatched junction nucleotides: 4. Germline V gene sequence: CDR1 SGHRS, CDR2 YFSETQ. The CDR3 is 14 residues long. CDR3: CASSPTSGSNEQYF. For the CDR3, the DNA is TGCGCCAGCAGCCCGACTAGCGGGAGCAACGAGCAGTACTTC.

This clonotype appeared once. The V gene is TRBV29-1, the J gene TRBJ1-2; D perhaps matches TRBD1 (6 bases). V gave up 2 bases and J gave up 3 bases, with 16 bases separating them. The germline V gene encodes CDR1 SQVTM and CDR2 ANQGSEA. The CDR3 runs to 15 residues. CDR3 bases: TGCAGCGTTGAAACCCCCAAACAGGGATACTATGGCTACACCTTC. Its protein product is CSVETPKQGYYGYTF.

The chain carries TRBV10-3 and TRBJ2-5; D unclear. With 0 bases removed from V and 2 bases from J, the gap between germline ends came to 7 bases. The CDR3 consists of 14 residues. From germline, CDR1 is ENHRY and CDR2 SYGVKD. The CDR3 loop is CAISESAPQETQYF. The CDR3 DNA follows: TGTGCCATCAGTGAGTCGGCGCCGCAAGAGACCCAGTACTTC.

This rearrangement joins TRBV19 to TRBJ1-1; D might be TRBD1 (6 bases). This CDR3 contains 14 residues. Germline-derived CDR1 and CDR2 are LNHDA and SQIVND (reference sequence). Trimming shortened V by 3 bases and J by 1 base, and 9 bases separated the two germline ends. CDR3 in amino acids: CASSMGGANTEAFF. The CDR3 DNA follows: TGTGCCAGTAGTATGGGGGGGGCGAACACTGAAGCTTTCTTT.

The chain couples TRBV4-2 to TRBJ2-2, with D tentatively TRBD2 (5 bases). The CDR3 extends over 14 amino acids. Between the trimmed V and J ends, which lost 8 bases and 1 base, there was a span of 11 bases. Per the germline V gene, CDR1 is LGHNA and CDR2 is YNFKEQ. For the CDR3, the DNA is TGTGCCAGCTTTGACGGAGGGAACACCGGGGAGCTGTTTTTT. Its translation is CASFDGGNTGELFF.

V usage is TRBV6-5 and J usage is TRBJ1-1; TRBD1 might be the D (5 bases). The V end was cut by 2 bases, the J end by 1 base, with 11 bases between. The CDR3 length is 15 residues. Germline CDR1 is MNHEY and CDR2 is SVGAGI. The CDR3 loop reads CASSYQGDWNTEAFF. The CDR3 DNA sequence: TGTGCCAGCAGTTACCAAGGGGACTGGAACACTGAAGCTTTCTTT.

The rearrangement uses TRBV30 and TRBJ1-1, with unresolved D. The CDR3 has 15 residues. V was cut by 4 bases and J by 0 bases, with 15 bases left in between. Germline lookup yields CDR1 GTSNPN and CDR2 SVGIG (reference sequence). The CDR3 spells CAWNYRRSMNTEAFF. CDR3 sequence (DNA): TGTGCCTGGAACTATAGGAGGTCCATGAACACTGAAGCTTTCTTT.

This chain uses TRBV9 with TRBJ2-7; D perhaps matches TRBD1 (6 bases). V lost 2 bases to trimming and J lost 2 bases, with 11 bases between them. The V gene's germline CDR1 is SGDLS and CDR2 YYNGEE. The CDR3 has 14 amino acids. As DNA, the CDR3 is TGTGCCAGCAGCGTCTCCCGGGACACCTACGAGCAGTACTTC. Amino acid sequence: CASSVSRDTYEQYF. The full variable domain, in which reference TRBV9 and TRBJ2-7 provide the parts outside the CDR3, is DSGVTQTPKHLITATGQRVTLRCSPRSGDLSVYWYQQSLDQGLQFLIQYYNGEERAKGNILERFSAQQFPDLHSELNLSSLELGDSALYFCASSVSRDTYEQYFGPGTRLTVT.

The CDR3 DNA follows: TGTGCCAGCAGCTTTACCGGACAGGGGCCGCTCCTTAACTACGAGCAGTACTTC. It specifies CASSFTGQGPLLNYEQYF. V gene TRBV7-9 combines with J gene TRBJ2-7; 9 bases are a match to TRBD1. J was trimmed by 3 bases and V by 3 bases; bases with no gene match: 15. Germline values: CDR1 SEHNR, CDR2 FQNEAQ (reference sequence). The CDR3 is made up of 18 amino acids.

This sequence joins TRBV7-8 and TRBJ2-7; possible D gene TRBD1, 6 bases. The CDR3 has 14 amino acids. V was trimmed by 6 bases and J by 1 base, leaving 13 bases between them. The germline V gene encodes CDR1 SGHVS and CDR2 FQNEAQ. The CDR3 protein is CASSYGRGSYEQYF. The DNA of the CDR3 is TGTGCCAGCAGTTACGGCAGGGGATCCTACGAGCAGTACTTC.